These 10 T cell receptor beta chains originate from one sample sequenced in a study of T cells in localized non-small cell lung cancer. Assay: immunoSEQ multiplex PCR; the TCRdb copy retains only in-frame clones and omits some. The sample consists of roughly 1,400 clones, almost 40% of them appearing once. This sample comprised lung tumor tissue, obtained before any cancer treatment. All receptors come from a woman aged 35 to 70 with stage II squamous cell lung carcinoma.

V and J are TRBV6-8 and TRBJ1-5; D uncertain. V shed 0 bases and J shed 3 bases, with 3 bases lying between them. The CDR3 extends over 13 amino acids. The germline V gene has CDR1 MNHGY and CDR2 SAAAGT. Written as DNA, the CDR3 is TGTGCCAGCAGTTACTCGGTCAATCAGCCCCAGCATTTT. Protein: CASSYSVNQPQHF.

The rearrangement links TRBV19 to TRBJ2-2; TRBD1 matches at 9 bases. The germline gives CDR1 LNHDA, CDR2 SQIVND (reference sequence). The ends lost 3 bases at V and 4 bases at J; junction bases unmatched: 6. The CDR3 spans 16 residues. CDR3 sequence: CASSIWGQGVTGELFF. The CDR3 DNA follows: TGTGCCAGTAGTATTTGGGGACAGGGTGTCACCGGGGAGCTGTTTTTT.

The CDR3 is CASSYSPQTSGREDEQFF. CDR3 DNA sequence: TGTGCCAGCAGTTACTCCCCCCAAACTAGCGGGAGAGAAGATGAGCAGTTCTTC. The chain has TRBV6-8 and TRBJ2-1, with TRBD2 identical over 11 bases. V shed 0 bases, J shed 8 bases, and the junction held 12 bases outside the gene matches. Germline CDR1 and CDR2: MNHGY and SAAAGT. The CDR3 sequence is 18 residues long.

The V gene is TRBV19, the J gene TRBJ1-4, with D possibly matching TRBD1 (6 bases). The CDR3 covers 17 residues. CDR1 is LNHDA, CDR2 SQIVND, per germline (reference sequence). Trimming stripped 4 bases from V and 1 base from J, with 16 bases between. The chain's CDR3 is CASSRGPGRVTNEKLFF. The CDR3 DNA follows: TGTGCCAGTAGTAGGGGGCCGGGCCGGGTAACTAATGAAAAACTGTTTTTT.

The chain carries TRBV18 and TRBJ1-3; TRBD1 matches at 7 bases. Germline V gene lookup returns CDR1 KGHSH and CDR2 LQKENI. The CDR3 has 17 residues. Trimming removed 6 bases from V and 0 bases from J; junction bases left unmatched: 11. The CDR3 spells CASSLWTGQSSGNTIYF. CDR3 nucleotides: TGTGCCAGCTCTCTATGGACAGGCCAAAGCTCTGGAAACACCATATATTTT.

The gene calls are TRBV28 and TRBJ2-1, with 10 bases that match TRBD2. J gave up 15 bases and V 5 bases, and 16 bases lay outside the gene matches. CDR1 is MDHEN and CDR2 is SYDVKM in the germline V gene. This CDR3 is built from 15 residues. CDR3 sequence: CASSPSGTSDKKRFF. CDR3 in DNA: TGTGCCAGCAGTCCGTCCGGGACTAGCGACAAAAAGAGGTTCTTC.

This clone rates as large. The V and J genes are TRBV19 and TRBJ2-1; perhaps TRBD2 as D (6 bases). Trimming pared 1 base from V and 7 bases from J, leaving 8 bases between. Germline CDR1 reads LNHDA; CDR2 reads SQIVND (reference sequence). This CDR3 region has 13 residues. This CDR3 is CASSIGGGNEQFF. CDR3 in DNA: TGTGCCAGTAGTATAGGAGGAGGGAATGAGCAGTTCTTC. Drawing the rest from reference TRBV19 and TRBJ2-1, the complete variable domain is DGGITQSPKYLFRKEGQNVTLSCEQNLNHDAMYWYRQDPGQGLRLIYYSQIVNDFQKGDIAEGYSVSREKKESFPLTVTSAQKNPTAFYLCASSIGGGNEQFFGPGTRLTVL.

The genes are TRBV28 and TRBJ2-1; 7 positions match TRBD2. V lost 6 bases, J lost 4 bases, and 12 bases stayed unmatched. This CDR3 is built from 16 residues. Germline values: CDR1 MDHEN, CDR2 SYDVKM. This CDR3 is CASSQGSSGKYNEQFF. The CDR3 region has the DNA TGTGCCAGCAGCCAAGGATCTAGCGGCAAATACAATGAGCAGTTCTTC.

The CDR3 region has the DNA TGTGCCAGCAGTTCGGGAGTTACCTCTGGAAACACCATATATTTT. Protein sequence: CASSSGVTSGNTIYF. The genes are TRBV6-8 and TRBJ1-3; D is unclear. V dropped 4 bases and J dropped 0 bases, with 10 bases sitting between them. CDR1 and CDR2 from the germline V gene are MNHGY and SAAAGT. The CDR3 sequence is 15 residues long.

This rearrangement joins TRBV29-1 to TRBJ1-1, with 12 bases fitting TRBD1. Germline trimming cut 7 bases from V and 11 bases from J; bases unmatched to any gene: 11. The germline V gene has CDR1 SQVTM and CDR2 ANQGSEA. This CDR3 spans 13 amino acids. CDR3 residues: CSGLRDRGRWAFF. The CDR3, as DNA: TGCAGCGGACTCCGGGACAGGGGGCGATGGGCTTTCTTT.